One and the same sample provided the 5 T cell receptor beta chains below, sequenced in a study of CD8 T cells in ankylosing spondylitis. TCRdb recomputed calls from the 5' RACE reads with MiXCR, one row per CDR3 protein. The sample lists hundreds of thousands of distinct CDR3 sequences, more than 25% seen once, with less than 8.5% in the top ten. Sequencing was done on a sample of blood, either unsorted or a sorted T cell fraction (not recorded which). The receptors were sampled from a male donor with ankylosing spondylitis or in good health (not recorded which).

This clonotype appeared a few times. The CDR3 DNA reads TGCGCCAGCAGCTTGAGCGGGACAGCTCACAATGAGCAGTTCTTC. Amino acid sequence: CASSLSGTAHNEQFF. The genes are TRBV5-1 and TRBJ2-1; possibly TRBD1 or TRBD2 for D (7 bases each). Germline CDR1 reads SGHRS; CDR2 reads YFSETQ. Trimming stripped 1 base from V and 5 bases from J, with 13 bases between. The CDR3 spans 15 residues.

The sample holds many counts of this clonotype. The chain carries TRBV15 and TRBJ2-3; 7 bases line up with TRBD2. V gave up 3 bases and J gave up 9 bases; unmatched junction bases: 9. Germline V lookup: CDR1 LNHNV, CDR2 YYDKDF (reference sequence). The CDR3 loop spans 14 amino acids. As DNA, the CDR3 is TGTGCCACCAGCAGTAGACTAGCCTCCACGACGCAGTATTTT. Residues: CATSSRLASTTQYF.

At least ten counts were recorded for this clonotype. This rearrangement joins TRBV7-3 to TRBJ2-3; possibly TRBD2 for D (5 bases). Germline V CDR1 and CDR2: SGHTA, FQGTGA. The CDR3 runs 15 residues. The V end was cut by 6 bases, the J end by 1 base, with 14 bases between. The CDR3 protein is CASSPGDYRTDTQYF. CDR3 DNA sequence: TGTGCCAGCAGTCCAGGAGACTACCGCACAGATACGCAGTATTTT.

This chain uses TRBV18 with TRBJ1-3; unclear D gene. Germline V gene lookup returns CDR1 KGHSH and CDR2 LQKENI. This CDR3 contains 14 residues. Deletions cut 3 bases from V and 0 bases from J, with 6 bases between. The CDR3 nucleotides are TGTGCCAGCTCACCGGAGAGCTCTGGAAACACCATATATTTT. Translating gives CASSPESSGNTIYF. Filled out from reference TRBV18 and TRBJ1-3, the complete variable domain reads NAGVMQNPRHLVRRRGQEARLRCSPMKGHSHVYWYRQLPEEGLKFMVYLQKENIIDESGMPKERFSAEFPKEGPSILRIQQVVRGDSAAYFCASSPESSGNTIYFGEGSWLTVV.

This clonotype appeared many times. The J gene is TRBJ2-3, the V gene TRBV10-2; TRBD1 might be the D (5 bases). The CDR3 has 15 amino acids. Germline V gene data show CDR1 as WSHSY and CDR2 as SAAADI. V dropped 2 bases and J dropped 4 bases, with 13 bases sitting between them. The CDR3 DNA sequence: TGCGCCAGCAGTGAGAATCAGGGCCCGGCAGATACGCAGTATTTT. Encoded protein: CASSENQGPADTQYF.